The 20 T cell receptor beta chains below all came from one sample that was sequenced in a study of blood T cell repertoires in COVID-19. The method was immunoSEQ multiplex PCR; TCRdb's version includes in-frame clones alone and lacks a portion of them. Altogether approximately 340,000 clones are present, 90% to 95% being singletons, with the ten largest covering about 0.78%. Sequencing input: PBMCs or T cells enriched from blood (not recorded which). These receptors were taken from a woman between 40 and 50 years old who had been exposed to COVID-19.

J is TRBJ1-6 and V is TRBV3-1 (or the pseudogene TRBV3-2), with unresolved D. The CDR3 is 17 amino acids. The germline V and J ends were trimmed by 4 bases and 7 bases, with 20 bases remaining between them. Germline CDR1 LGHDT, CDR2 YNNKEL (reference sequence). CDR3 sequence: CASSRPARGWKNSPLHF. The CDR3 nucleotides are TGTGCCAGCAGCCGTCCTGCCCGCGGGTGGAAGAATTCACCCCTCCACTTT.

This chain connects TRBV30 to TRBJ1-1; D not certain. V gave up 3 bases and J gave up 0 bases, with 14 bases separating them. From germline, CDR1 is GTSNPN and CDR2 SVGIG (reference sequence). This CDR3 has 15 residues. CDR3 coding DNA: TGTGCCTGGAGACCACGTGAGGGAGTGAACACTGAAGCTTTCTTT. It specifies CAWRPREGVNTEAFF.

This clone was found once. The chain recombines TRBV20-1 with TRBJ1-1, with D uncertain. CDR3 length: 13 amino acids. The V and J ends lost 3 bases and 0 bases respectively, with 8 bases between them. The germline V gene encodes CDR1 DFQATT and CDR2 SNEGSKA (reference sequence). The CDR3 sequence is CSASRDLNTEAFF. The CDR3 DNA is TGCAGTGCTAGTCGAGATTTGAACACTGAAGCTTTCTTT.

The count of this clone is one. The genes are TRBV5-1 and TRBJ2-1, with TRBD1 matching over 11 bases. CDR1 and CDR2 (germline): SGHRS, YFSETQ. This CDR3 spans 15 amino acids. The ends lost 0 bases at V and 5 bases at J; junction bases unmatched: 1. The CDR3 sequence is CASSLGDRGDNEQFF. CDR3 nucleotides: TGCGCCAGCAGCTTGGGGGACAGGGGGGACAATGAGCAGTTCTTC.

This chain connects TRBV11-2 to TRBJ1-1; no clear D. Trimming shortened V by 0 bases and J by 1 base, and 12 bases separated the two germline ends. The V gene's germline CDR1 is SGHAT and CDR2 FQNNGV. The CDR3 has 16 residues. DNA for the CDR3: TGTGCCAGCAGCTTAGAAGGAGGAAGGGCGAACACTGAAGCTTTCTTT. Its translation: CASSLEGGRANTEAFF.

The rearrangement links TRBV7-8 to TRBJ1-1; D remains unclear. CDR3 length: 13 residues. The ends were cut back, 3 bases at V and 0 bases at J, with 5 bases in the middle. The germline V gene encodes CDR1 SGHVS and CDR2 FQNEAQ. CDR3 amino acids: CASSFQLNTEAFF. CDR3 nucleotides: TGTGCCAGCAGCTTTCAATTGAACACTGAAGCTTTCTTT.

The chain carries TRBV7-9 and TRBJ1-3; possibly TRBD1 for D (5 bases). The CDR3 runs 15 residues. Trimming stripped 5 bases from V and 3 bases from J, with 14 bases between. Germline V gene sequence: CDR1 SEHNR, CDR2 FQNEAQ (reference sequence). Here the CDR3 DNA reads TGTGCCAGCAGCCCCTCAGGGTTCCTTGGAAACACCATATATTTT. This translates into CASSPSGFLGNTIYF.

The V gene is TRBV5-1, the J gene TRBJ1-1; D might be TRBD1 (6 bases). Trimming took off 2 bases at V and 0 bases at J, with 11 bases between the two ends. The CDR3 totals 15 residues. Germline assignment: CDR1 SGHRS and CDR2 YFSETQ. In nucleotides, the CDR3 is TGCGCCAGCAGCTTACAGGGAGTAATGAACACTGAAGCTTTCTTT. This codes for CASSLQGVMNTEAFF.

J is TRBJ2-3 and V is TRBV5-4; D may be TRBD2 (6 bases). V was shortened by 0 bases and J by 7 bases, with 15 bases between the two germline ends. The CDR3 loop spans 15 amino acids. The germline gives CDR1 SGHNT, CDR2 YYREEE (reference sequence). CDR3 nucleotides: TGTGCCAGCAGCTTGGCGGCGGGGCCCGACTATACGCAGTATTTT. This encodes CASSLAAGPDYTQYF.

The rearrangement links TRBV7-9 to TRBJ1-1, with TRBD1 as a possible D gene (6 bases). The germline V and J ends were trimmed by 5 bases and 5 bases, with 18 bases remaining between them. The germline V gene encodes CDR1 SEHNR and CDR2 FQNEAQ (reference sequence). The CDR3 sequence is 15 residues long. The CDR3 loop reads CASSHGLGARTEAFF. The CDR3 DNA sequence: TGTGCCAGCAGCCATGGGCTGGGGGCGAGGACTGAAGCTTTCTTT.

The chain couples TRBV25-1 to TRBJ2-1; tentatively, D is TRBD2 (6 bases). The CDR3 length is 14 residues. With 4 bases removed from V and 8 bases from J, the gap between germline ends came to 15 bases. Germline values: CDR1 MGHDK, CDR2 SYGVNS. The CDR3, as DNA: TGTGCCAGCAGTGTCGAGACTAGTTTACATGAGCAGTTCTTC. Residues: CASSVETSLHEQFF.

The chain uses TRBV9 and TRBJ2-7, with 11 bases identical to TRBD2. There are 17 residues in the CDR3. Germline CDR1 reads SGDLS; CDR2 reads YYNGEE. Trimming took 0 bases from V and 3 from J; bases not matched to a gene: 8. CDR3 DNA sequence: TGTGCCAGCAGCGTAGGACTAGCGGGAATGAAAGGCTACGAGCAGTACTTC. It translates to CASSVGLAGMKGYEQYF.

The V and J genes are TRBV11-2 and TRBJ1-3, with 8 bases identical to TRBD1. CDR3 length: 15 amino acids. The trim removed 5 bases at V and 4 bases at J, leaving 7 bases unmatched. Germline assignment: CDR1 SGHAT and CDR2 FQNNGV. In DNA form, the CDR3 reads TGTGCCAGCAGCCGACAGGGGTTGGGGGGAAACACCATATATTTT. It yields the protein CASSRQGLGGNTIYF.

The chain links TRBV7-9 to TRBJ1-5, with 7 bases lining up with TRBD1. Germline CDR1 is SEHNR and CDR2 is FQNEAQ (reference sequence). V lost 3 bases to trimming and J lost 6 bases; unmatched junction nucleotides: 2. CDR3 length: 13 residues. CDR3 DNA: TGTGCCAGCAGCTTCCAGGGGGGTCAGCCCCAGCATTTT. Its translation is CASSFQGGQPQHF.

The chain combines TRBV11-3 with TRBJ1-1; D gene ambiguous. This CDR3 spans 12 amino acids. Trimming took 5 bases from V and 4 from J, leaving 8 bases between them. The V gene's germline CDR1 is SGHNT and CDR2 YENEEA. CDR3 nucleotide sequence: TGTGCCAGCAGCCCACTAGTCACTGAAGCTTTCTTT. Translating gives CASSPLVTEAFF.

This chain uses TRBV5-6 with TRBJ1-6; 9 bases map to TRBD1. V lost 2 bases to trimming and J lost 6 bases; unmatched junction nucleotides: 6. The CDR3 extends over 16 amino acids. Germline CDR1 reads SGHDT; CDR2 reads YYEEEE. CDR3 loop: CASSFSPGQGNSPLHF. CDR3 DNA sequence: TGTGCCAGCAGCTTTTCTCCGGGACAGGGTAATTCACCCCTCCACTTT.

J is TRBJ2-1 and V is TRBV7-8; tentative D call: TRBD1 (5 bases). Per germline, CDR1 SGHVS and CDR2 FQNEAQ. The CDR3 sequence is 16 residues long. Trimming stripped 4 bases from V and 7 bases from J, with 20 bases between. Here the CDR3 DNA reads TGTGCCAGCAGCTCGCCAGGTAGGGGAAGGTGGAATGAGCAGTTCTTC. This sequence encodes CASSSPGRGRWNEQFF.

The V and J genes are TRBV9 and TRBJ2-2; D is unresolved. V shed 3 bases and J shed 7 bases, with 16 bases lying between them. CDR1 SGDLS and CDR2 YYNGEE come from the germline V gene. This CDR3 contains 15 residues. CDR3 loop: CASSAHPGQLGELFF. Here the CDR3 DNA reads TGTGCCAGCAGCGCCCACCCTGGGCAGCTCGGGGAGCTGTTTTTT.

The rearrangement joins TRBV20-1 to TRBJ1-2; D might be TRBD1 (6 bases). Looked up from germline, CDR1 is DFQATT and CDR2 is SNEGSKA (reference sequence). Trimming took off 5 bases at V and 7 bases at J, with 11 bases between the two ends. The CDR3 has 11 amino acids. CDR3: CSAAGESGYTF. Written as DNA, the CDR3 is TGCAGTGCTGCAGGGGAATCTGGCTACACCTTC.

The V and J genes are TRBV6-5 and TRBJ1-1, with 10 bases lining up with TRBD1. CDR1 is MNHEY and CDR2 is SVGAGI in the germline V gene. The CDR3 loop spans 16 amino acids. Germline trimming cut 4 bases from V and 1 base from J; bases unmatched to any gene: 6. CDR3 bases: TGTGCCAGCAGTTTCCTCCGGACAGGGGGGAACACTGAAGCTTTCTTT. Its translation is CASSFLRTGGNTEAFF.